This T cell receptor (beta chain) was sequenced in a study of molecular identifiers for immune sequencing clone quantification (dated by TCRdb to 2016 to 2018). Regarding the study in general: In a replicate experiment, RNA from around 20,000 or 100,000 naive CD8 T cells was split into five aliquots, four of which were sequenced. CD8 T cells were used in a methods study to benchmark molecular-identifier clustering-based TCR repertoire sequencing (MIDCIRS) and TCR RNA copy counting.

Study-wide conclusions, independent of this receptor: Highly expanded clone sizes could be underestimated if identical TCR molecules share a barcode. Even against a background of around 900,000 naive CD8 T cells, spiked-in Jurkat TCR RNA amounting to a single cell's worth was reported to be detectable. Clones above 20 RNA copies held over 98% of molecules in CMV-specific effector cells but under 1% in naive cells. The naive libraries included spiked-in Jurkat TCR RNA (roughly nine copies' worth), and this RNA is not part of the donor repertoire. Modeling indicated about 3 TCR RNA copies recovered per cell, compared with about 10 by digital PCR, which implies a capture efficiency of around 31%. When barcode sub-clustering was omitted, TCR diversity was inflated by chimeric consensus sequences, with chimeras reaching as high as 47%.

This clonotype was seen at least ten times. Its specific antigen is unknown. No qualities accompany the bases; no much larger clone lies one base away. Libraries of naive CD8 T cells were generated from about 20,000 to 1,000,000 sorted cells, with 10%, 30% or 50% of the purified RNA used. Naive CD8 T cells, defined as CD8+CD4-CCR7+CD45RA+, were FACS-sorted into RLT Plus buffer on a BD FACSAria II. Detection sensitivity was tested by spiking Jurkat RNA equal to about 10 TCR copies' worth into samples containing roughly 18,000-1,000,000 naive CD8 T cells. Enrichment of CD8 T cells was done with RosetteSep CD8+ T Cell Enrichment Cocktail plus Ficoll-Paque, and ACK red cell lysis came afterward. The method behind the library was PCR. TCRdb lists the instrument as NextSeq 500. Bulk TCR libraries were prepared as previously described, using TCR primers listed in Table S5. Purification of total RNA was performed with the Qiagen AllPrep DNA/RNA kit. Before any analysis, reads coming from multiple sequencing runs of the same library were combined into one pool. For the original study's pipeline: Only reads with exact TCR constant sequence were kept, trimmed to 150 nt, and grouped by their 12-nt molecular barcodes. Reads in each barcode group were sub-clustered using a 15% Levenshtein threshold, and a quality-weighted consensus sequence was built for each RNA molecule. Non-functional sequences were discarded, and so were lower-count sequences lying one edit away from another sequence. Based on fitting two negative binomial distributions, any barcode sub-cluster with under 20% of the maximum read count was discarded. Starting from the raw public reads, TCRdb applied fastp trimming at Q25, assembled clones with MiXCR and retained in-frame beta chains. One record per CDR3 amino acid sequence lists the most common genes and DNA. None of the V and J calls come from the authors' own analysis; TCRdb made them. The sample table lists a few hundred thousand distinct CDR3 sequences, about 22% of them with a count of one. Jointly, the top ten make up 0.65% to 0.75% of the sample.

The germline V gene (reference sequence) yields SEHNR for CDR1 and FQNEAQ for CDR2. The CDR3 holds 15 amino acids from the cysteine to the phenylalanine. CDR3 DNA is the only sequence kept; it has 45 bases, read in frame from the first base. Trimming accounts for 3 bases at V and 2 bases at J, while the number of junction bases matched to no gene is 3. The receptor's source is a human donor in good health. Some libraries in this study had Jurkat cell RNA spiked in. The chain is made from TRBV7-9 and TRBJ2-3; TRBD1 agrees with 9 junctional bases. Sequencing was carried out using naive CD8+ T cells from blood, with Jurkat cell RNA spiked in. The cell subset or site label, as the study defines it: FACS-sorted CD8+CD4-CCR7+CD45RA+ naive T cells. The DNA is as follows: TGTGCCAGCAGCTTCGGGACAGGGCACACAGATACGCAGTATTTT. This gives the protein CASSFGTGHTDTQYF.